This TCR beta chain stems from a study of OX40 agonist ivuxolimab in advanced cancers. Sequencing was performed with immunoSEQ multiplex PCR; in TCRdb, only in-frame clones are kept and a portion is missing. This table has around 79,000 clones, 88% appearing once. Blood was sampled at baseline, cycle 4 day 1, and cycle 7 day 1. This clonotype was obtained from an adult with an advanced solid tumor such as melanoma, head and neck, liver or kidney cancer. The specimen was CD4+ or CD8+ T cells sorted from blood, collected in a trial of the OX40 agonist ivuxolimab.

Written as DNA, the CDR3 is TGTGCCAGCAGCTCCGACACCGGGGAGCTGTTTTTT. Amino acid sequence: CASSSDTGELFF. The rearrangement uses TRBV11-2 and TRBJ2-2; D is uncertain. V lost 4 bases, J lost 3 bases, and 3 bases lay in between. The germline V gene has CDR1 SGHAT and CDR2 FQNNGV. This CDR3 region has 12 residues.